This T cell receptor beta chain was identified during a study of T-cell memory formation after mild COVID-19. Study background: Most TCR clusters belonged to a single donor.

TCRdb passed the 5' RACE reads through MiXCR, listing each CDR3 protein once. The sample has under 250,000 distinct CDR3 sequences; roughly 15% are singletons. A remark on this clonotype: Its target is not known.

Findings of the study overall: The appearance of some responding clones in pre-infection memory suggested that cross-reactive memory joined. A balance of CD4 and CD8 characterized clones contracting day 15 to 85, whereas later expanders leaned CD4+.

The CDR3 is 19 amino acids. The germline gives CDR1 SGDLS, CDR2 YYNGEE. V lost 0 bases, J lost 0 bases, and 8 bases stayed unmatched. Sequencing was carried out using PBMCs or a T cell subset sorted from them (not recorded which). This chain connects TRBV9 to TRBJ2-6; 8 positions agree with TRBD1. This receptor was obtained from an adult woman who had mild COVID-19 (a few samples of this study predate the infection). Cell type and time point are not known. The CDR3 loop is CASSVAFGTGVSGANVLTF. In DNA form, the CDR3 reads TGTGCCAGCAGCGTAGCGTTCGGGACAGGAGTCTCTGGGGCCAACGTCCTGACTTTC.